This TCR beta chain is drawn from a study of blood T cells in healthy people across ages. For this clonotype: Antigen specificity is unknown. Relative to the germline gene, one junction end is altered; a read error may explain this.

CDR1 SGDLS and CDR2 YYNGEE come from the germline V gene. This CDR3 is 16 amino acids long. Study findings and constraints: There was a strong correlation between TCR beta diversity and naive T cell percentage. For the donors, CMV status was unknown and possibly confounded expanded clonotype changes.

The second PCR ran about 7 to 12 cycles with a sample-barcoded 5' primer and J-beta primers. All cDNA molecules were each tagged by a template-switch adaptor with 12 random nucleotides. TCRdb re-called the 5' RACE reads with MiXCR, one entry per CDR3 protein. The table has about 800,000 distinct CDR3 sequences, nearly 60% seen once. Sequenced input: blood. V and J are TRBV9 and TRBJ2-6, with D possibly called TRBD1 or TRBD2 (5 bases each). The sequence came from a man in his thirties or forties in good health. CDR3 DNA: TGTGCCAGCAGCAGGGGCGCTAGGACTGGGGCCAACGTCCCGACTTTC. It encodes CASSRGARTGANVPTF.